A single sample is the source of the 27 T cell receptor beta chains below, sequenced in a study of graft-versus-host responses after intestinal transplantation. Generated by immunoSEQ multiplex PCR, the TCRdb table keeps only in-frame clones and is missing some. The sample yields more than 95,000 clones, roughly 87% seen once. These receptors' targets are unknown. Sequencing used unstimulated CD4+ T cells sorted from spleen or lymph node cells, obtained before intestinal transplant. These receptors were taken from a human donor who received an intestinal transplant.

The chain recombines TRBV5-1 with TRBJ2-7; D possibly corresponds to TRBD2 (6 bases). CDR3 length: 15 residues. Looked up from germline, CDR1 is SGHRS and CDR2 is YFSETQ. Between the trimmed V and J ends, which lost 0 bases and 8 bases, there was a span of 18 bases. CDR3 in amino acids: CASSLEHGRGGKQYF. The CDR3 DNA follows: TGCGCCAGCAGCTTGGAACACGGGAGAGGTGGGAAGCAGTACTTC.

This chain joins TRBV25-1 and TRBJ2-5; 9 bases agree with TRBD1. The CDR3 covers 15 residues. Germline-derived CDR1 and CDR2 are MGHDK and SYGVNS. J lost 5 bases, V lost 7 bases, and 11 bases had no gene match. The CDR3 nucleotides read TGTGCCAGCACCACACAGGGGGCGCGACACGAGACCCAGTACTTC. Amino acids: CASTTQGARHETQYF.

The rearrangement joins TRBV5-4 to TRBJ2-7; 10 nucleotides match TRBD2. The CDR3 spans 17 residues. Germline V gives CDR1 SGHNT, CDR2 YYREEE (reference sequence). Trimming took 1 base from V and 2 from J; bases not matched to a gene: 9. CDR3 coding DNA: TGTGCCAGCAGCTTGAGATTAGCGGGGGGTTTAACCTACGAGCAGTACTTC. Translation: CASSLRLAGGLTYEQYF.

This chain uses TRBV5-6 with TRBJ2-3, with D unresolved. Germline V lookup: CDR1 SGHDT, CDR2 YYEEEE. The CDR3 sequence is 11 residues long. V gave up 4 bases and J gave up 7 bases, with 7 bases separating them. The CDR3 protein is CASSVGNTQYF. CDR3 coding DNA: TGTGCCAGCAGCGTGGGCAATACGCAGTATTTT.

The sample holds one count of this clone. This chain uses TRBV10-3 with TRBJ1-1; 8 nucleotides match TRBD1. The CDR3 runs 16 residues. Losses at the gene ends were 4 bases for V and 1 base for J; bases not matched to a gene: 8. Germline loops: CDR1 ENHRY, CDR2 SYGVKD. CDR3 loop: CAISGRQGRGNTEAFF. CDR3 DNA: TGTGCCATCAGTGGCAGACAGGGGAGGGGGAACACTGAAGCTTTCTTT.

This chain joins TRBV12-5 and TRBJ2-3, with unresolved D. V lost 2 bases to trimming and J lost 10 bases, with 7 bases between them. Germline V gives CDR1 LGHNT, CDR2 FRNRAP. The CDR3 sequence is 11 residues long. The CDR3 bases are TGTGCTAGTGGTTTGACAGAGGCGCAGTATTTT. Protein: CASGLTEAQYF.

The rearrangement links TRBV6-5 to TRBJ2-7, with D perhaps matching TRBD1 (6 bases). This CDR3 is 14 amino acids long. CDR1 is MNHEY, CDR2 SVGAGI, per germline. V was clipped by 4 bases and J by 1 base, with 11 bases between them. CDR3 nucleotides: TGTGCCAGCAGTTTAAGAGGGGGATCCTACGAGCAGTACTTC. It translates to CASSLRGGSYEQYF.

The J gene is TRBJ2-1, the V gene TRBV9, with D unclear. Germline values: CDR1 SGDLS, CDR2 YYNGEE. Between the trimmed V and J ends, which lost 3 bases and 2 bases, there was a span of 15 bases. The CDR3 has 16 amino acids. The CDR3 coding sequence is TGTGCCAGCAGCGGGACCTCTACCGTACCCTACAATGAGCAGTTCTTC. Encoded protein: CASSGTSTVPYNEQFF.

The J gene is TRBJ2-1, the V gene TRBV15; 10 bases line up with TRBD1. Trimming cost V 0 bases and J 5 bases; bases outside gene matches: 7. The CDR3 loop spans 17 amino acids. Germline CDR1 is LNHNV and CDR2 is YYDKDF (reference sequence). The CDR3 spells CATSRDIGQGVDNEQFF. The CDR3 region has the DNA TGTGCCACCAGCAGAGATATCGGACAGGGGGTCGACAATGAGCAGTTCTTC.

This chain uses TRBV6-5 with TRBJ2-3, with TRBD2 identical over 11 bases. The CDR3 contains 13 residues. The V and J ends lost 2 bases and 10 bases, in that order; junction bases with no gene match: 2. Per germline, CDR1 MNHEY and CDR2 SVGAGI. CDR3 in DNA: TGTGCCAGCAGTTACGAGGGACTAGCGGCGCAGTATTTT. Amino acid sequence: CASSYEGLAAQYF.

The CDR3 loop reads CASTTRPYNEQFF. The CDR3 nucleotides read TGTGCCAGCACAACCCGGCCCTACAATGAGCAGTTCTTC. V is TRBV19 and J is TRBJ2-1; D call uncertain. V lost 9 bases and J lost 2, with 11 bases in between. The CDR3 extends over 13 amino acids. Germline V gives CDR1 LNHDA, CDR2 SQIVND (reference sequence).

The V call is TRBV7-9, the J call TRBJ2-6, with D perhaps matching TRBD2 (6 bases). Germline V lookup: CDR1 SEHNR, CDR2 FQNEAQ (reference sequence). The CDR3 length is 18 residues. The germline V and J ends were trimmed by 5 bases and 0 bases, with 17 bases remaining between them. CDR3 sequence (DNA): TGTGCCAGCAGCACCTCCGCGGGATACCGCTCTGGGGCCAACGTCCTGACTTTC. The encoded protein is CASSTSAGYRSGANVLTF.

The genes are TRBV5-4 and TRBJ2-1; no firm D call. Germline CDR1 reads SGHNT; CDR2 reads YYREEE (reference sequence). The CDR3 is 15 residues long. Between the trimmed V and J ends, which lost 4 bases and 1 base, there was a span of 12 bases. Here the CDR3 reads CASSTNSFSYNEQFF. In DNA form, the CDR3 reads TGTGCCAGCAGCACTAACTCGTTTTCCTACAATGAGCAGTTCTTC.

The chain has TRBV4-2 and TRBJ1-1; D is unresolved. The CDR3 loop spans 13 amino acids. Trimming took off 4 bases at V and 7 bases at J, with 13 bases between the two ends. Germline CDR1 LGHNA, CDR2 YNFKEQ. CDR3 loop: CASSRREVGEAFF. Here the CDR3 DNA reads TGTGCCAGCAGCCGACGGGAAGTAGGTGAAGCTTTCTTT.

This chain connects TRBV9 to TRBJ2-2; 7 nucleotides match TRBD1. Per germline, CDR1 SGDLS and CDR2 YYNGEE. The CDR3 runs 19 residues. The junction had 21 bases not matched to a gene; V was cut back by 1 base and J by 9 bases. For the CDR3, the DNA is TGTGCCAGCAGCGTAAAAGCGGAGGAGAGGGGGCTCCTCGTGCGGGAGCTGTTTTTT. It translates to CASSVKAEERGLLVRELFF.

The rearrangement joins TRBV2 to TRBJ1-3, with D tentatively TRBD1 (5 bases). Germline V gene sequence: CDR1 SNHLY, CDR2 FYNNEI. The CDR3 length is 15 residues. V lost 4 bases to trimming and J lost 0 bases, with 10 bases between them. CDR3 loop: CASSVRGFSGNTIYF. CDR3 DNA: TGTGCCAGCAGTGTAAGGGGATTCTCTGGAAACACCATATATTTT. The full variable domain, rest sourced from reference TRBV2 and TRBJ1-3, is EPEVTQTPSHQVTQMGQEVILRCVPISNHLYFYWYRQILGQKVEFLVSFYNNEISEKSEIFDDQFSVERPDGSNFTLKIRSTKLEDSAMYFCASSVRGFSGNTIYFGEGSWLTVV.

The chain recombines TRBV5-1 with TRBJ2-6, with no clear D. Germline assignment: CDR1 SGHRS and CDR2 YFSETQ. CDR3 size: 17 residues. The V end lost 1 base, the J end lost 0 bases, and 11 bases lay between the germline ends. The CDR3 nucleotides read TGCGCCAGCAGCTTGCGTCAGACGACCTCTGGGGCCAACGTCCTGACTTTC. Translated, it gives CASSLRQTTSGANVLTF.

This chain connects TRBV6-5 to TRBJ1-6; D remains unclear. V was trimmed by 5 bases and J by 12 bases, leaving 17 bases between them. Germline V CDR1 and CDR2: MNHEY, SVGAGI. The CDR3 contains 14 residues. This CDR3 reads CASSEIGPYQPLHF. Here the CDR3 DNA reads TGTGCCAGCAGTGAAATTGGCCCCTATCAACCCCTCCACTTT.

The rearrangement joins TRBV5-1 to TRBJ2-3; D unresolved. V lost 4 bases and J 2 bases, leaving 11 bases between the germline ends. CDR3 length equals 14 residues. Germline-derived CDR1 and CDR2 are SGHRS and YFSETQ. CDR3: CASSPNRYTDTQYF. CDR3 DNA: TGCGCCAGCAGCCCTAACAGATACACAGATACGCAGTATTTT.

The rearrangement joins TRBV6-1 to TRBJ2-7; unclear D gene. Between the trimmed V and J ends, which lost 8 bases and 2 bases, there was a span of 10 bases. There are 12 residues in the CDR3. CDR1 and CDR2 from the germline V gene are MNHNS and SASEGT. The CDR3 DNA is TGTGCCAGCGGCCCGGGTCCCTACGAGCAGTACTTC. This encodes CASGPGPYEQYF.

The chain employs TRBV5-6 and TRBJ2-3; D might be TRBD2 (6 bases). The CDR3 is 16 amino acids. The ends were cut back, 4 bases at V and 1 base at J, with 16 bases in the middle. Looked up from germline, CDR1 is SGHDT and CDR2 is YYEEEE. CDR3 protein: CASSLGTSRRTDTQYF. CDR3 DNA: TGTGCCAGCAGCCTAGGAACTAGCAGACGCACAGATACGCAGTATTTT.

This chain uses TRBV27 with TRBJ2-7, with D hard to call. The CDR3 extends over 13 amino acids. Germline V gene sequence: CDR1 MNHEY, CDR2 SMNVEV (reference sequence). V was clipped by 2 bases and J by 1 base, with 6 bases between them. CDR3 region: CASSLRNSYEQYF. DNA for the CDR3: TGTGCCAGCAGTTTACGAAATTCCTACGAGCAGTACTTC.

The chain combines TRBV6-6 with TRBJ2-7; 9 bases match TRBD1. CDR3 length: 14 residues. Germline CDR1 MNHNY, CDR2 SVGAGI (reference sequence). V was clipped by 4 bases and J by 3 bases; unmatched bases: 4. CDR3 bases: TGTGCCAGCAGTTCACAGGGGGCGCGCTACGAGCAGTACTTC. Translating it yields CASSSQGARYEQYF.

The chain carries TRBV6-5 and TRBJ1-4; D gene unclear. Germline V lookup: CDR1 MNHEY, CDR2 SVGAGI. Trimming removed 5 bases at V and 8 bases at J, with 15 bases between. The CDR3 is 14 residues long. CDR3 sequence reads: CASSQREGSEKLFF. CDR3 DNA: TGTGCCAGCAGTCAACGGGAAGGTAGCGAAAAACTGTTTTTT.

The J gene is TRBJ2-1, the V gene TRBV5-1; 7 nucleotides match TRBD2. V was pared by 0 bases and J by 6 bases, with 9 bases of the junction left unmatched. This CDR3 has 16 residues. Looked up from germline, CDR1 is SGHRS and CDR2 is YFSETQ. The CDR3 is CASSLAGGGRGNEQFF. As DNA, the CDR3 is TGCGCCAGCAGCTTGGCCGGCGGGGGTCGGGGCAATGAGCAGTTCTTC.

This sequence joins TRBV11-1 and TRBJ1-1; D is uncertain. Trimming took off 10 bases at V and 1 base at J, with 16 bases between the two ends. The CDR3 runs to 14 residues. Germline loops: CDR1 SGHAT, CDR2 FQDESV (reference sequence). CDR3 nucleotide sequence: TGTGCCACCCGTGGCGGGCGGAAGAACACTGAAGCTTTCTTT. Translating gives CATRGGRKNTEAFF.

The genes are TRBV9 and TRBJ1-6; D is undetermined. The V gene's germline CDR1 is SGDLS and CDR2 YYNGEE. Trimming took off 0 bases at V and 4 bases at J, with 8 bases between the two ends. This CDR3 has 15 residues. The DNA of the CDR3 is TGTGCCAGCAGCGTAGGGGTTTCTTATAATTCACCCCTCCACTTT. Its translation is CASSVGVSYNSPLHF.